Listed below are T cell receptor beta chains from one sample, sequenced in a study of CD8+CD57+ T cells in acquired aplastic anemia. TCRdb reprocessed the reads with MiXCR, giving one entry per CDR3 protein. The sample shows 350,000 to 450,000 distinct CDR3 sequences, under 80% of them seen only once. What was sequenced was sorted CD4+, CD8+, or CD8+CD57+ T cells (not recorded which) from PBMCs. These receptors all stem from a human donor in good health, serving as a control. Both conserved end residues are part of each CDR3. Each record gives: clone size, J gene, V gene, D gene, CDR3 DNA, CDR3 protein. D genes are given only for firm matches. Size tells how often a clone was seen (once, few, many) or the class of an expanded clone, and some rows leave it out.

once | TRBJ2-3 | TRBV11-2 | TRBD2 | TGTGCCAGCAGCTTACGGGGGACTAGCGGGGGCAATACGCAGTATTTT | CASSLRGTSGGNTQYF
. | TRBJ1-6 | TRBV12-3/TRBV12-4 | TRBD1 | TGTGCCAGCAGGCCAGGACAGGGGAGGAATAATTCACCCCTCCACTTT | CASRPGQGRNNSPLHF
. | TRBJ2-3 | TRBV5-1 | . | TGCGCCAGCAACCTTACGGTGGGGCAGGACACAGATACGCAGTATTTT | CASNLTVGQDTDTQYF
. | TRBJ2-5 | TRBV7-2 | . | TGTGCCAGCAGCGCCCCGGGGACGAAAGGGGAGACCCAGTACTTC | CASSAPGTKGETQYF
once | TRBJ2-7 | TRBV7-6 | . | TGTGCCAGCAGCCCCATAATGGCGAACACCGAGCAGTACTTC | CASSPIMANTEQYF
. | TRBJ2-7 | TRBV7-6 | . | TGTGCCAGCAGCCTTAGGTCCGGACTGAGAACCTACGAGCAGTACTTC | CASSLRSGLRTYEQYF
. | TRBJ1-2 | TRBV7-2 | . | TGTGCCAGCAGCTTACGAGGGGACACATATACCCACTATACCTTC | CASSLRGDTYTHYTF
many | TRBJ1-6 | TRBV9 | TRBD1 | TGTGCCAGCAGCTCAGGGGGGTTCGATTCACCCCTCCACTTT | CASSSGGFDSPLHF
. | TRBJ2-7 | TRBV20-1 | . | TGCAGTGCTACCGGAACCGCCCTCTACGAGCAGTACTTC | CSATGTALYEQYF
. | TRBJ1-6 | TRBV7-9 | TRBD1 | TGTGCCAGCAGCCCCACAGGGGAAAGTTCACCCCTCCACTTT | CASSPTGESSPLHF
. | TRBJ1-2 | TRBV20-1 | . | TGCAGCGCCCTGGGAGGGGGTCAGTATGATGGCTACACCTTC | CSALGGGQYDGYTF
. | TRBJ2-7 | TRBV4-2 | . | TGTGCCAGCAGGGACAGTCCTCGATCCTACGAGCAGTACTTC | CASRDSPRSYEQYF
. | TRBJ2-5 | TRBV7-2 | TRBD1 | TGTGCCACCAGCAGAGACAGGGGGACCGGCCAAGACGAGACCCAGTACTTC | CATSRDRGTGQDETQYF
. | TRBJ2-1 | TRBV2 | TRBD2 | TGTGCCAGCAGTGCAGGACTAGCGGGGGGTACCAATGAGCAGTTCTTC | CASSAGLAGGTNEQFF
once | TRBJ1-4 | TRBV12-3/TRBV12-4 | . | TGTGCCAGCCGTTCCACAGGGATTAATGAAAAACTGTTTTTT | CASRSTGINEKLFF
. | TRBJ1-5 | TRBV5-6 | . | TGTGCCAGCAGCCTCCCGAGGGGGGCGATCGATCAGCCCCAGCATTTT | CASSLPRGAIDQPQHF
. | TRBJ2-1 | TRBV29-1 | . | TGCAGCCTTGGGGGCCTTAAGGGTAAGGATGAGCAGTTCTTC | CSLGGLKGKDEQFF
. | TRBJ1-5 | TRBV5-8 | . | TGTGCCACCACCTCGTCGAGAAGCGATCAGCCCCAGCATTTT | CATTSSRSDQPQHF
many | TRBJ2-7 | TRBV10-2 | TRBD2 | TGCGCCAGCAGCCCCTCCCTAGCGGGGAACTACGAGCAGTACTTC | CASSPSLAGNYEQYF
many | TRBJ2-2 | TRBV20-1 | TRBD1 | TGCAGTGCTATAGACAGGGGCGCCACCGGGGAGCTGTTTTTT | CSAIDRGATGELFF
. | TRBJ2-6 | TRBV4-1 | . | TGCGCCAGCAGCCACGGGACATCTGGGGCCAACGTCCTGACTTTC | CASSHGTSGANVLTF
. | TRBJ2-1 | TRBV9 | . | TGTGCCAGCACCCTAGGCTGGGCCTACAATGCGCAGTTCTTC | CASTLGWAYNAQFF
many | TRBJ1-5 | TRBV12-3/TRBV12-4 | . | TGTGCCAGCAGTCTAGCGGGGATCGCTGGACAGCCCCAGCATTTT | CASSLAGIAGQPQHF
. | TRBJ1-2 | TRBV20-1 | . | TGCAGCGCTAATCTCATGGGTTGGCACTACACCTTC | CSANLMGWHYTF
many | TRBJ1-3 | TRBV6-5 | . | TGTGCCAGCAGTTACTCCAGGAGCTCTGGAAACACCATATATTTT | CASSYSRSSGNTIYF
. | TRBJ2-1 | TRBV19 | . | TGTGCCAGTAGTATAGTAAAGAGACTAGAGTATGAGCAGTTCTTC | CASSIVKRLEYEQFF
. | TRBJ1-2 | TRBV7-2 | . | TGTGCCAGCAAACTGACAGGTTCACACGAGCAGTACTTCTTC | CASKLTGSHEQYFF
many | TRBJ1-1 | TRBV30 | . | TGTGCCTGGAGTGTGGCGTGGCTTGAAGCTTTCTTT | CAWSVAWLEAFF
. | TRBJ1-2 | TRBV10-3 | TRBD1 | TGTCTCATCAGTGTGCTCGACAGGGTCTATGGCTACACCTTC | CLISVLDRVYGYTF
. | TRBJ2-7 | TRBV9 | . | TGTGCCAGCAGCGTATCGGGGCTAGTCGACGAGCAGTACTTC | CASSVSGLVDEQYF
many | TRBJ2-1 | TRBV12-3/TRBV12-4 | TRBD2 | TGTGCCAGCAGTTTAAACAGCGGGGGCCACTACAATGAGCAGTTCTTC | CASSLNSGGHYNEQFF
once | TRBJ1-1 | TRBV5-1 | . | TGTGCCAGCAGCTTCAAACCCGGGCTGCCTGAAGCTTTCTTT | CASSFKPGLPEAFF
. | TRBJ2-1 | TRBV7-2 | TRBD1 | TGTGCCAGCAGCTCGGACACAGGGGCGAATGAGCAGTCCTTC | CASSSDTGANEQSF
. | TRBJ1-2 | TRBV12-3/TRBV12-4 | . | TGCGCCAGCAATTCGGGGTATGGCTACACCTTC | CASNSGYGYTF
. | TRBJ1-1 | TRBV7-2 | . | TGTGCCAGCAGCCTACCCGGGCTCGTAGCTTTCTTT | CASSLPGLVAFF
many | TRBJ1-2 | TRBV25-1 | . | TGTGCCAGCTGGGGGCCAGGGATCTGGTATGGCTACACCTTC | CASWGPGIWYGYTF
. | TRBJ2-1 | TRBV9 | . | TGTGCCACCACTGATTCCGGGACGGGGCCTGGTGACAAGTTCTTC | CATTDSGTGPGDKFF
many | TRBJ1-2 | TRBV5-8 | TRBD1 | TGTGCCAGCAGCACCCGGACAGGGGGCAGATACGGCTACACCTTC | CASSTRTGGRYGYTF
. | TRBJ2-1 | TRBV20-1 | . | TGCAGTGCTAGAGATCAGACCCCCTCGTATGAGCAGTTCTTC | CSARDQTPSYEQFF
many | TRBJ1-2 | TRBV13 | . | TGTGCCAGCAGCTTCAGTCAGGCCGCTAACTATGGCTACACCTTC | CASSFSQAANYGYTF
. | TRBJ2-1 | TRBV7-2 | . | TGTGCCAGCAGCTTCGGGCCTCCCGAGTACGATGAGCAGTTCTTC | CASSFGPPEYDEQFF
few | TRBJ2-5 | TRBV20-1 | TRBD1 | TGCAGTGCTAGAGCGTGGGACAGGGGGCAGGAGACCCAGTACTTC | CSARAWDRGQETQYF
once | TRBJ1-1 | TRBV7-9 | TRBD1 | TGTGCCAGCAGCCCACAGGGGCTCTCGACTGAAGCTTTCTTT | CASSPQGLSTEAFF
many | TRBJ2-5 | TRBV19 | TRBD1 | TGTGCCAGTAGTATAGCTAGGGGGCAGGAGACCCAGTACTTC | CASSIARGQETQYF
many | TRBJ1-6 | TRBV12-3/TRBV12-4 | . | TGTGCCAGCAGTTTTGGGACGGGGACTACATCACCCCTCCACTTT | CASSFGTGTTSPLHF
. | TRBJ2-5 | TRBV19 | TRBD1 | TGTGCCAGTAGTATAGACCAATCCCAGGGGGTTACCTACGAGCAGTTC | CASSIDQSQGVTYEQF
once | TRBJ1-1 | TRBV20-1 | . | TGCAGTGCTAGTCTCCCAGAAGGGTTCTTT | CSASLPEGFF
. | TRBJ2-7 | TRBV5-1 | . | TGTGCCAGCAGCTTACAGACAGAGTCGGAGCAGTACTTC | CASSLQTESEQYF
. | TRBJ1-1 | TRBV11-2 | . | TGTGCCAGCAGCGTGGCTGCCGTGAACACTGAAGCTTTCTTT | CASSVAAVNTEAFF
. | TRBJ2-3 | TRBV7-2 | . | TGTGCCAGCAGTACTCCGAATACGCAGTATTTT | CASSTPNTQYF
many | TRBJ1-2 | TRBV5-8 | . | TGTGCCAGCAGGGGCTGGGATAAGGGGAATGGCTACACCTTC | CASRGWDKGNGYTF
. | TRBJ2-7 | TRBV12-3/TRBV12-4 | TRBD1 | TGTGCCAGTAACGGAGGACAGGGGGGCTCCTACGAGCAGTACTTC | CASNGGQGGSYEQYF
. | TRBJ2-3 | TRBV5-1 | . | TGTGCCAGCAGCGGCAGCCTATCTACGGAGTATTTT | CASSGSLSTEYF
. | TRBJ1-1 | TRBV7-2 | . | TGTGCCAGCAGGAAAGCAGGGAAGTACACCGAAGCTTTCTTT | CASRKAGKYTEAFF
. | TRBJ2-3 | TRBV19 | . | TGTGCCAGTAGTATAGGTCCGGGGGCCACAGATACGCAGTATTTT | CASSIGPGATDTQYF
. | TRBJ2-7 | TRBV20-1 | . | TGCAGTGCTAGACCCACCTCGGGGCGGGACGAGCAGTACTTC | CSARPTSGRDEQYF